This TCR beta chain was captured in a study of T cells expressing NK-cell markers. Study-wide context: Seven HCMV-seropositive donors and one seronegative donor made up the eight sequenced donors.

From the 5' RACE reads, TCRdb lists one entry per CDR3 protein and no DNA. The specimen's table records some 340,000 distinct CDR3 sequences. The sequence derives from a man aged 18-70 years in good health. Sequencing was performed on blood T cells: a sorted CD56 or NKG2C T cell subset, CD4+ or CD8+ T cells, or bulk PBMC T cells (not recorded which).

CDR3 protein: CASSLQQGKHEQFF. This chain links TRBV12-3 or TRBV12-4 with TRBJ2-1; TCRdb's D call, TRBD1, is unchecked because there is no DNA. The length of the CDR3 is 14 residues.